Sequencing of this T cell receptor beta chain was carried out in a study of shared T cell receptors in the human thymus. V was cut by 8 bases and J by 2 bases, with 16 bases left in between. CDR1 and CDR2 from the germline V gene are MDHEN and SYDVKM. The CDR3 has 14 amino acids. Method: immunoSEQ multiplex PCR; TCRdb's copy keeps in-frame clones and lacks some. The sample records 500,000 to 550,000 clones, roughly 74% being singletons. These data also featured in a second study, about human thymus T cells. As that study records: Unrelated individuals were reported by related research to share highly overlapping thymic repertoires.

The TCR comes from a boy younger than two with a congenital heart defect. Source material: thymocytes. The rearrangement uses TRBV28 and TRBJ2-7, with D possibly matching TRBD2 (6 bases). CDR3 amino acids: CASYGGSRTYEQYF. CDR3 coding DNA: TGTGCCAGCTATGGGGGGTCTCGGACCTACGAGCAGTACTTC.